These 16 T cell receptor beta chains originate from one sample sequenced in a study of T-cell reconstitution after alpha-beta-depleted transplantation in children. A TCRbeta library incorporating unique molecular identifiers was prepared. TCRdb re-called the PCR reads through MiXCR, storing one row per CDR3 protein. The table shows 300,000 or so distinct CDR3 sequences, with about a tenth occurring only once. Specimen: PBMCs from the stem cell graft donor, collected from the stem cell graft. These receptors were collected from a human donor who donated a stem cell graft to a child with SCID.

In this sample, this clonotype turned up a few times. The chain has TRBV12-3 or TRBV12-4 and TRBJ2-1; D ambiguous. Trimming took off 8 bases at V and 3 bases at J, with 11 bases between the two ends. The CDR3 has 13 residues. Written as DNA, the CDR3 is TGTGCCAGCGGCGATTTCGGCTACAATGAGCAGTTCTTC. Translating it yields CASGDFGYNEQFF.

This chain links TRBV6-1 with TRBJ1-6; no reliable D call. This CDR3 contains 20 residues. V lost 1 base and J lost 7, with 26 bases in between. CDR1 MNHNS and CDR2 SASEGT come from the germline V gene. Here the CDR3 reads CASSEGSAVGNSPPNSPLHF. CDR3 bases: TGTGCCAGCAGTGAAGGGTCAGCAGTTGGGAACTCACCCCCGAATTCACCCCTCCACTTT.

This clonotype has a handful of counts. The V gene is TRBV12-3 or TRBV12-4, the J gene TRBJ2-6; D not resolved. There are 18 residues in the CDR3. Between the trimmed V and J ends, which lost 5 bases and 1 base, there was a span of 18 bases. This CDR3 reads CASSPLRTTISGANVLTF. The CDR3 DNA sequence: TGTGCCAGCAGTCCTCTAAGAACTACAATATCTGGGGCCAACGTCCTGACTTTC.

This chain uses TRBV29-1 with TRBJ2-7, with 11 bases that match TRBD1. Looked up from germline, CDR1 is SQVTM and CDR2 is ANQGSEA. The CDR3 has 12 amino acids. Trimming at V came to 4 bases and at J to 5 bases, leaving 1 base not matched to a gene. In nucleotides, the CDR3 is TGCAGCGTTGGGGACAGGGGGGACGAGCAGTACTTC. Residues: CSVGDRGDEQYF.

CDR3 DNA: TGTGCCAGCAGTTTTACGGCAGGGGTCCGGATCTATGGCTACACCTTC. This sequence encodes CASSFTAGVRIYGYTF. The chain employs TRBV6-5 and TRBJ1-2; tentatively, D is TRBD1 (6 bases). V was pared by 4 bases and J by 4 bases, with 19 bases between. The length of the CDR3 is 16 residues. The germline gives CDR1 MNHEY, CDR2 SVGAGI.

The V call is TRBV18, the J call TRBJ1-4; no clear D. The ends were cut back, 3 bases at V and 4 bases at J, with 15 bases in the middle. Per germline, CDR1 KGHSH and CDR2 LQKENI. The CDR3 spans 16 residues. The CDR3 sequence is CASSPRVLQINEKLFF. Written as DNA, the CDR3 is TGTGCCAGCTCACCGAGGGTGTTACAGATTAATGAAAAACTGTTTTTT. The full variable domain, rest sourced from reference TRBV18 and TRBJ1-4, is NAGVMQNPRHLVRRRGQEARLRCSPMKGHSHVYWYRQLPEEGLKFMVYLQKENIIDESGMPKERFSAEFPKEGPSILRIQQVVRGDSAAYFCASSPRVLQINEKLFFGSGTQLSVL.

The genes are TRBV7-2 and TRBJ1-4; D gene uncertain. V dropped 5 bases and J dropped 12 bases, with 13 bases sitting between them. Per germline, CDR1 SGHTA and CDR2 FQGNSA. The CDR3 covers 12 residues. The CDR3 coding sequence is TGTGCCAGCAGCCACAACAGCGATCAACTGTTTTTT. Protein: CASSHNSDQLFF.

The sample holds one count of this clonotype. V gene TRBV6-1 combines with J gene TRBJ2-7, with 8 bases fitting TRBD2. CDR1 is MNHNS, CDR2 SASEGT, per germline. There are 14 residues in the CDR3. Trimming at V came to 5 bases and at J to 2 bases, leaving 5 bases not matched to a gene. The CDR3 nucleotides are TGTGCCAGCAGTAGCGGGGGAAACCCCTACGAGCAGTACTTC. Translated, it gives CASSSGGNPYEQYF.

There are a few counts of this clonotype. The chain uses TRBV7-9 and TRBJ2-3; D is unresolved. This CDR3 has 15 residues. Germline values: CDR1 SEHNR, CDR2 FQNEAQ (reference sequence). The germline V and J ends were trimmed by 2 bases and 2 bases, with 11 bases remaining between them. CDR3 sequence reads: CASSLRQPSTDTQYF. CDR3 bases: TGTGCCAGCAGCTTACGGCAGCCTTCCACAGATACGCAGTATTTT.

This clonotype was observed at least ten times. The genes are TRBV12-3 or TRBV12-4 and TRBJ2-1; D unresolved. The CDR3 contains 11 residues. V lost 5 bases and J lost 8, with 7 bases in between. The CDR3 nucleotides are TGTGCCAGCAGTGGTGGCCATGAGCAGTTCTTC. Its protein is CASSGGHEQFF.

The V and J genes are TRBV20-1 and TRBJ2-3, with 12 bases matching TRBD2. CDR1 is DFQATT, CDR2 SNEGSKA, per germline (reference sequence). The V and J ends lost 3 bases and 2 bases, in that order; junction bases with no gene match: 6. The CDR3 spans 16 residues. In DNA form, the CDR3 reads TGCAGTGCTAGTACGACTAGCGGGGGCCTCACAGATACGCAGTATTTT. It yields the protein CSASTTSGGLTDTQYF.

The CDR3 spells CASSKVTTNTGELFF. CDR3 DNA sequence: TGTGCCAGCAGTAAGGTTACGACGAACACCGGGGAGCTGTTTTTT. This chain links TRBV7-3 with TRBJ2-2, with D unresolved. CDR1 SGHTA and CDR2 FQGTGA come from the germline V gene. V was shortened by 6 bases and J by 0 bases, with 11 bases between the two germline ends. The CDR3 runs to 15 residues. The whole variable domain, filled in from reference TRBV7-3 and TRBJ2-2, reads GAGVSQTPSNKVTEKGKYVELRCDPISGHTALYWYRQSLGQGPEFLIYFQGTGAADDSGLPNDRFFAVRPEGSVSTLKIQRTERGDSAVYLCASSKVTTNTGELFFGEGSRLTVL.

This chain joins TRBV24-1 and TRBJ2-2, with D possibly being TRBD1 (6 bases). This CDR3 region has 12 residues. V lost 9 bases, J lost 9 bases, and 13 bases lay in between. In germline, CDR1 is KGHDR, CDR2 SFDVKD. CDR3 coding DNA: TGTGCCACCGAATCGACAGGCAGGGAGCTGTTTTTT. This codes for CATESTGRELFF.

The table lists this clonotype with many counts. The rearrangement joins TRBV5-1 to TRBJ2-5, with D hard to call. CDR1 SGHRS and CDR2 YFSETQ come from the germline V gene. CDR3 size: 13 residues. V was pared by 3 bases and J by 3 bases, with 9 bases between. The CDR3 nucleotides are TGCGCCAGCAGCTATGGGGTTGAAGAGACCCAGTACTTC. It is translated as CASSYGVEETQYF.

The genes are TRBV5-1 and TRBJ2-3; perhaps TRBD2 as D (7 bases). Trimming cost V 4 bases and J 6 bases, with 15 bases left between them. The CDR3 runs to 14 residues. Germline V CDR1 and CDR2: SGHRS, YFSETQ. The chain's CDR3 is CASSAGGLGDTQYF. Here the CDR3 DNA reads TGCGCCAGCAGCGCCGGGGGGCTTGGGGATACGCAGTATTTT.

V is TRBV12-3 or TRBV12-4 and J is TRBJ1-2, with 12 bases aligning to TRBD1. V lost 6 bases, J lost 0 bases, and 2 bases stayed unmatched. The length of the CDR3 is 15 residues. CDR3 residues: CASRGDRGPNYGYTF. The CDR3 DNA is TGTGCCAGCAGGGGGGACAGGGGGCCTAACTATGGCTACACCTTC.